One and the same sample provided the 4 T cell receptor beta chains below, sequenced in a study of T cells in Graves' hyperthyroidism and ophthalmopathy. The TCR beta CDR3 regions underwent amplification using RNA transcripts as the source. The TCR CDR3 first-round RT-PCR relied on the HTBI primer set. TCRdb fed the multiplex PCR reads into MiXCR, producing one record per CDR3 protein. The sample has 300,000 to 500,000 distinct CDR3 sequences; 15% are singletons. Input material: blood. The receptors originated from a young woman with Graves' hyperthyroidism.

The rearrangement joins TRBV6-2 or TRBV6-3 to TRBJ1-2; TRBD1 aligns across 8 bases. After removal of 6 bases from V and 0 bases from J, the junction contained 12 bases not matched to a gene. Germline-derived CDR1 and CDR2 are MNHEY and SVGEGT. The CDR3 loop spans 17 amino acids. CDR3 sequence: CASSHWTGKISNYGYTF. The CDR3 bases are TGTGCCAGCAGCCACTGGACAGGGAAGATTTCTAACTATGGCTACACCTTC.

The genes are TRBV7-9 and TRBJ2-1, with D possibly TRBD1 on 5 matching bases. Germline values: CDR1 SEHNR, CDR2 FQNEAQ (reference sequence). The CDR3 runs to 17 residues. V lost 5 bases to trimming and J lost 8 bases, with 25 bases between them. CDR3 DNA sequence: TGTGCCAGCAGCCCGCGTCAGCCCCGTTACAGGTCCGATGAGCAGTTCTTC. Translation gives CASSPRQPRYRSDEQFF.

The chain has TRBV2 and TRBJ2-3, with 8 bases lining up with TRBD2. V shed 3 bases and J 0 bases; nucleotides not matched to a gene: 14. The CDR3 runs to 19 residues. CDR1 is SNHLY and CDR2 is FYNNEI in the germline V gene. CDR3 loop: CASSDPGASGFPSTDTQYF. CDR3 bases: TGTGCCAGCAGTGACCCGGGGGCTAGCGGGTTCCCTAGCACAGATACGCAGTATTTT.

Only one count was recorded for this clonotype. The chain carries TRBV12-3 or TRBV12-4 and TRBJ1-2; no definite D call. Trimming took 6 bases from V and 1 from J, leaving 15 bases between them. The CDR3 is 15 residues long. The DNA of the CDR3 is TGTGCCAGCAGCGGCATACGGGTATTTAACTATGGCTACACCTTC. It is translated as CASSGIRVFNYGYTF.